The sequence of this TCR beta chain was determined in a study of glioma-infiltrating T cells. Using RNA template, CDR3s of TCR alpha and beta were amplified with iRepertoire arm-PCR. From the multiplex PCR reads, TCRdb called clonotypes with MiXCR, one entry per CDR3 protein. Of tens of thousands of distinct CDR3 sequences detected, about 37% appear once; the ten largest clones hold less than 45%. J was trimmed by 4 bases and V by 4 bases; bases with no gene match: 5. The CDR3 covers 15 residues. CDR1 and CDR2 from the germline V gene are MGHRA and YSYEKL. This clonotype showed up many times. The clonotype was recovered from a human donor with low-grade glioma or glioblastoma, undergoing nonglioma brain surgery, or in good health (not recorded which). The specimen sequenced was glioma tissue, nonneoplastic brain tissue, or PBMCs (not recorded which). The chain employs TRBV4-1 and TRBJ2-7, with TRBD2 matching over 12 bases. In nucleotides, the CDR3 is TGCGCCAGCAGCCCGTCGACTAGCGGGAGTTACGAGCAGTACTTC. This encodes CASSPSTSGSYEQYF.